This TCR beta chain was sequenced in a study of T-cell memory formation after mild COVID-19. Background on the study: In these data, TCR clusters were largely donor specific. The study's findings and limits: Chiefly within CM and EM were the contracting CD4+ clones; CD8+ ones were within EMRA. Confirmation of SARS-CoV-2 specificity was lacking for second-wave clones peaking day 37. Clones contracting across day 15 to 85 had a balanced CD4/CD8 profile; later expanding clones leaned CD4+.

There are 14 residues in the CDR3. The V and J ends lost 0 bases and 2 bases respectively, with 8 bases between them. Germline CDR1 LGHNA, CDR2 YNFKEQ. The table lists this clonotype with a few counts. Its antigen is unidentified. TCRdb passed the 5' RACE reads through MiXCR, listing each CDR3 protein once. The sample has about 140,000 distinct CDR3 sequences, roughly 15% seen once. The rearrangement joins TRBV4-2 to TRBJ2-7; D remains ambiguous. This clonotype was obtained from an adult woman who had mild COVID-19 (a few samples of this study predate the infection). Cell type and time point are not known. The sequencing input was PBMCs or a T cell subset sorted from them (not recorded which). In DNA, the CDR3 is TGTGCCAGCAGCCAAGATTTACTTGCCTACGAGCAGTACTTC. This encodes CASSQDLLAYEQYF.